Sequencing of this TCR beta chain was carried out in a study of CD8+CD57+ T cells in acquired aplastic anemia. This CDR3 spans 14 amino acids. The V end lost 3 bases, the J end lost 8 bases, and 16 bases lay between the germline ends. Germline V lookup: CDR1 SGHTA, CDR2 FQGNSA. Overall study findings and caveats: Researchers reported that CD8+ Simpson's diversity was not significantly different in patients versus controls. Sharing between patients and controls was observed for 25 to 30 CD8+ CDR3 sequences.

The template used for profiling TCR beta VDJ and CDR3 was genomic DNA. MiXCR, applied by TCRdb to the reads, yields one record per CDR3 protein. The repertoire holds 200,000 to 250,000 distinct CDR3 sequences, with 34% as singletons. This clonotype was counted at least ten times. Its matching antigen is unknown. Input material: sorted CD4+, CD8+, or CD8+CD57+ T cells (not recorded which) from PBMCs. The chain recombines TRBV7-2 with TRBJ1-2; D call uncertain. The origin of this receptor is a human donor in good health, serving as a control. CDR3 DNA sequence: TGTGCCAGCAGCTTCGCAGACATAGCGGGGGGCTACACCTTC. Translated, it gives CASSFADIAGGYTF.